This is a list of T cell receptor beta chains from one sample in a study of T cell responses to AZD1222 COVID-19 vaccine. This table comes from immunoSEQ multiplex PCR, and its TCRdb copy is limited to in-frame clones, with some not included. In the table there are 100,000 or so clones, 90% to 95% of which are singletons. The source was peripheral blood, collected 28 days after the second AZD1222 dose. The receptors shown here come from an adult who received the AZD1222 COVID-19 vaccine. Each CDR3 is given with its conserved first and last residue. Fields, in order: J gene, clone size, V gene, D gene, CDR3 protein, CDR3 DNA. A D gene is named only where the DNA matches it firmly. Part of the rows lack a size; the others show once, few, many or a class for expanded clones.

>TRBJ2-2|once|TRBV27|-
CASSLSGSGELFF
TGTGCCAGCAGTTTATCGGGTTCCGGGGAGCTGTTTTTT
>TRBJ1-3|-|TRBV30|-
CAQIPLGSGRNTIYF
TGTGCCCAGATTCCCCTTGGAAGCGGGAGAAACACCATATATTTT
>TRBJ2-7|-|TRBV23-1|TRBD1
CASRRQGPYEQYF
TGCGCCAGCCGCCGACAGGGTCCCTACGAGCAGTACTTC
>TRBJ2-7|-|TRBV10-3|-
CAISESGRGHYEQYF
TGTGCCATCAGTGAAAGTGGCAGGGGTCACTACGAGCAGTACTTC
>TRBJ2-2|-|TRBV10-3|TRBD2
CAIAPGLAGTGELFF
TGTGCCATCGCCCCGGGACTAGCGGGGACCGGGGAGCTGTTTTTT
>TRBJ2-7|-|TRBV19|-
CASSKVGGYEQYF
TGTGCCAGTAGTAAGGTAGGGGGCTACGAGCAGTACTTC
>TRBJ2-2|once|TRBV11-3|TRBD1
CASSSHRGLNTGELFF
TGTGCCAGCAGCTCCCACAGGGGATTGAACACCGGGGAGCTGTTTTTT
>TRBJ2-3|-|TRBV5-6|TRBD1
CASSSDRGPRDTQYF
TGTGCCAGCAGCTCAGACAGGGGGCCTAGAGATACGCAGTATTTT
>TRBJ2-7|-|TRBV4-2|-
CASSQDALGGEPVYEQYF
TGTGCCAGCAGCCAAGATGCCCTTGGCGGGGAGCCCGTCTACGAGCAGTACTTC
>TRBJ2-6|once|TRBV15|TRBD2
CATSREASGGTSGANVLTF
TGTGCCACCAGCAGAGAGGCTAGCGGGGGGACCTCTGGGGCCAACGTCCTGACTTTC
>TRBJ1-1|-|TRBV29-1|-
CSVTGVLATEAFF
TGCAGCGTTACCGGCGTATTGGCCACTGAAGCTTTCTTT
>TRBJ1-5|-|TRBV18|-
CASSPRGVDQPQHF
TGTGCCAGCTCACCAAGAGGGGTCGATCAGCCCCAGCATTTT
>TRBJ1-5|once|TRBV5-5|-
CASSSTSQIWPQHF
TGTGCCAGCAGCTCGACATCCCAGATTTGGCCCCAGCATTTT
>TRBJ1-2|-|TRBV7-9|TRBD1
CASSAWTGYGYTF
TGTGCCAGCAGCGCGTGGACAGGGTATGGCTACACCTTC
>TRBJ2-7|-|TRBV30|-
CAWSVGTSYEQYF
TGTGCCTGGAGTGTGGGTACCTCTTACGAGCAGTACTTC
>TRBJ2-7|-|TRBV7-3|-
CASSLGHRSEQYF
TGTGCCAGCAGCCTCGGACACCGAAGCGAGCAGTACTTC
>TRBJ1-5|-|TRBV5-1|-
CASSTGQTSNQPQHF
TGCGCCAGCAGCACCGGACAGACTAGCAATCAGCCCCAGCATTTT
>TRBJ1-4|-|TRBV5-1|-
CASSLGEGRYFATNEKLFF
TGCGCCAGCAGCTTGGGGGAGGGGAGATACTTTGCAACTAATGAAAAACTGTTTTTT
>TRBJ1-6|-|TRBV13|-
CASSLGGQGGSPLHF
TGTGCCAGCAGCTTAGGGGGGCAGGGCGGCTCACCCCTCCACTTT
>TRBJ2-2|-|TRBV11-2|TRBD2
CASSLVGSGRTYAGELFF
TGTGCCAGCAGCTTAGTCGGTAGCGGGAGAACTTACGCCGGGGAGCTGTTTTTT
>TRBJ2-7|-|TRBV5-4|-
CASSLAGKHSYEQYF
TGTGCCAGCAGCTTGGCCGGGAAACATTCCTACGAGCAGTACTTC
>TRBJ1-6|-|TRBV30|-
CAWSPGDNSPLHF
TGTGCCTGGAGTCCAGGAGATAATTCACCCCTCCACTTT
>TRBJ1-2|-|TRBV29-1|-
CSAQGRDKYGYTF
TGCAGCGCGCAAGGACGGGACAAGTATGGCTACACCTTC
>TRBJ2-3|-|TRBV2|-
CASSEARDTQYF
TGTGCCAGCAGTGAAGCGCGGGATACGCAGTATTTT
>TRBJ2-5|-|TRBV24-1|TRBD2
CATSDLAPGLAAETQYF
TGTGCCACCAGTGATTTAGCCCCGGGACTAGCGGCAGAGACCCAGTACTTC
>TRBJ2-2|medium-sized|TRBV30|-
CAWRIQVGELFF
TGTGCCTGGAGGATCCAGGTCGGGGAGCTGTTTTTT
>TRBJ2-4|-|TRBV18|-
CASSPAQGAIQYF
TGTGCCAGCTCACCGGCCCAAGGGGCCATTCAGTACTTC
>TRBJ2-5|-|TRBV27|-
CASSRLDGAKETQYF
TGTGCCAGCAGCCGCCTGGATGGGGCCAAAGAGACCCAGTACTTC
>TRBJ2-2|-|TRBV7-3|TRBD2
CASSLSRGDPNTGELFF
TGTGCCAGCAGCTTATCGCGGGGGGACCCGAACACCGGGGAGCTGTTTTTT
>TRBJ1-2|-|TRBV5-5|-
CASSSPGGYTF
TGTGCCAGCAGCTCGCCGGGGGGCTACACCTTC
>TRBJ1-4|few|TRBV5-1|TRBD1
CASSLALTGDEKLFF
TGCGCCAGCAGCTTGGCCTTGACAGGGGATGAAAAACTGTTTTTT
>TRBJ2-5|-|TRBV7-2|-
CASSLVLGGETQYF
TGTGCCAGCAGCTTAGTTTTAGGGGGAGAGACCCAGTACTTC
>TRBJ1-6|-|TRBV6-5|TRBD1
CASPDRVSSPLHF
TGTGCCAGCCCGGACAGGGTGTCTTCACCCCTCCACTTT
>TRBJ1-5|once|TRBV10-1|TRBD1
CARDDRGRCQPQHF
TGCGCCAGAGACGACAGGGGACGATGTCAGCCCCAGCATTTT
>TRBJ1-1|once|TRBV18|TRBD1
CASSPSVGQGNTEAFF
TGTGCCAGCTCACCGTCGGTTGGACAGGGTAACACTGAAGCTTTCTTT
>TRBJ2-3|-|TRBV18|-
CASSSQQGTSTDTQYF
TGTGCCAGCTCATCTCAACAGGGGACTAGCACAGATACGCAGTATTTT
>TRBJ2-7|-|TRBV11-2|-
CASSFRAYEQYF
TGTGCCAGCAGCTTTAGGGCGTACGAGCAGTACTTC
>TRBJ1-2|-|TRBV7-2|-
CASSSGTHGYTF
TGTGCCAGCAGCTCCGGGACTCATGGCTACACCTTC
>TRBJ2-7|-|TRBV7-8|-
CASSSLRSSYEQYF
TGTGCCAGCAGCTCTCTGAGGAGCTCCTACGAGCAGTACTTC
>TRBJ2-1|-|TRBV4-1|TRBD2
CASSQVPSGSGEQFF
TGCGCCAGCAGCCAAGTCCCGAGCGGGAGTGGTGAGCAGTTCTTC
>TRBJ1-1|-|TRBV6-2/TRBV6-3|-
CASSYSSGGARTEAFF
TGTGCCAGCAGTTACTCGTCCGGGGGCGCGCGGACTGAAGCTTTCTTT
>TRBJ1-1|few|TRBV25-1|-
CASSRNTEAFF
TGTGCCAGCAGTCGGAACACTGAAGCTTTCTTT
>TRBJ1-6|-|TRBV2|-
CASKEDSPLHF
TGTGCCAGCAAGGAGGATTCACCCCTCCACTTT
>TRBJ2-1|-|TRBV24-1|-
CATSDSRGPDSYNEQFF
TGTGCCACCAGTGATTCGAGGGGACCTGACTCCTACAATGAGCAGTTCTTC
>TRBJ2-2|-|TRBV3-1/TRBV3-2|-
CASGDRDITNTGELFF
TGTGCCAGTGGGGACCGGGACATCACTAACACCGGGGAGCTGTTTTTT
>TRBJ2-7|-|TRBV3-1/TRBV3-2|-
CASSQAGSSYEQYF
TGTGCCAGCAGCCAAGCGGGCTCCTCCTACGAGCAGTACTTC
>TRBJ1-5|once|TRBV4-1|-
CASSQDSRQALFQPQHF
TGCGCCAGCAGCCAAGATTCTAGACAGGCTCTCTTCCAGCCCCAGCATTTT